This TCR beta chain was recovered during a study of cytomegalovirus exposure and HLA in healthy donors. In the study overall: Of all 360 or so donors who were genotyped, 75% to 85% belonged to the Caucasian-associated ancestry cluster. The study, taken as a whole, reports: V segments that were indistinguishable, TRBV6-2 and TRBV6-3 among them, were omitted from analysis.

Concerning this clone itself: Its antigen is undetermined. Mismatch with germline at one junction end may stem from a read error.

The CDR3 totals 17 residues. Germline CDR1 is SGHNT and CDR2 is YENEEA. Primers included in the PCR were 60 Vbeta and 13 Jbeta primers. This table comes from immunoSEQ multiplex PCR, and its TCRdb copy is limited to in-frame clones, with some not included. In the table there are over 50,000 clones, about four fifths of which are singletons. This sequence joins TRBV11-3 and TRBJ2-3; 10 bases align to TRBD1. The sample consisted of PBMCs. The receptor was derived from a middle-aged man in good health and CMV-seronegative. CDR3 protein: CASSLGDRGSSTDTQYF. CDR3 DNA: TGTGCCAGCAGTTTAGGGGACAGGGGATCGAGCACAGATACGCAGTATTTT.